A selection of T cell receptor beta chains follows, all from one sample in a study of blood T cell repertoires in COVID-19. This table comes from immunoSEQ multiplex PCR, and its TCRdb copy is limited to in-frame clones, with some not included. This sample has 60,000 to 65,000 clones, with 65% to 90% found just once. Sequenced sample: peripheral blood. The receptors shown here come from a man in his fifties with COVID-19, enrolled during active disease. The CDR3 runs from the conserved cysteine through the conserved F or W. The order of the fields is D gene, clone size, J gene, V gene, CDR3 DNA, CDR3 protein. D genes are given only for firm matches. Expanded clones are given a class, and other clones once, few, many or no size at all.

D: TRBD2; size: .; J: TRBJ2-5; V: TRBV24-1; DNA: TGTGCCACCAGTGAGGGAGGGACTAGCGGGAGTGAAGGAGAGACCCAGTACTTC; CDR3: CATSEGGTSGSEGETQYF
D: TRBD2; size: .; J: TRBJ2-1; V: TRBV5-1; DNA: TGCGCCAGCGCCTCTTCGGGGAAGCGGGAGGAACATGAGCAGTTCTTC; CDR3: CASASSGKREEHEQFF
D: .; size: .; J: TRBJ1-2; V: TRBV15; DNA: TGTGCCACCAGCAGATCGTCGCGATATGGCTACACCTTC; CDR3: CATSRSSRYGYTF
D: TRBD2; size: .; J: TRBJ2-3; V: TRBV6-2/TRBV6-3; DNA: TGTGCCAGCAGCCTCGCTGGCGGGAGCCCAGATACGCAGTATTTT; CDR3: CASSLAGGSPDTQYF
D: TRBD2; size: .; J: TRBJ2-1; V: TRBV24-1; DNA: TGTGCCACCAGTGGGACTAGCGGGTGGAATGAGCAGTTCTTC; CDR3: CATSGTSGWNEQFF
D: .; size: .; J: TRBJ2-2; V: TRBV18; DNA: TGTGCCAGCTCACCACTAGGGGCGATCAGTTCCGGGGAGCTGTTTTTT; CDR3: CASSPLGAISSGELFF
D: TRBD1; size: .; J: TRBJ1-1; V: TRBV6-5; DNA: TGTGCCAGCGGAAGGACAGGGACGAACACTGAAGCTTTCTTT; CDR3: CASGRTGTNTEAFF
D: .; size: .; J: TRBJ1-6; V: TRBV19; DNA: TGTGCCAGTAGTATCACAGGGCTGGACTCACCCCTCCACTTT; CDR3: CASSITGLDSPLHF
D: TRBD2; size: once; J: TRBJ2-1; V: TRBV19; DNA: TGTGCCAGTTCCCACGGGACTAGCGGGTTCGATGAGCAGTTCTTC; CDR3: CASSHGTSGFDEQFF
D: TRBD1; size: .; J: TRBJ2-7; V: TRBV10-3; DNA: TGTGCCATCAGTGACCACGGGACAGGGATTTACGAGCAGTACTTC; CDR3: CAISDHGTGIYEQYF
D: .; size: few; J: TRBJ2-5; V: TRBV5-6; DNA: TGTGCCAGCAGCACAAGTGAGACCCAGTACTTC; CDR3: CASSTSETQYF
D: .; size: .; J: TRBJ1-1; V: TRBV27; DNA: TGTGCCAGCAGTTTATTCAGGAACACTGAAGCTTTCTTT; CDR3: CASSLFRNTEAFF
D: .; size: .; J: TRBJ1-1; V: TRBV19; DNA: TGTGCCAGTAGTATGAAGAGGGGGACGGCGAACACTGAAGCTTTCTTT; CDR3: CASSMKRGTANTEAFF
D: TRBD1; size: .; J: TRBJ1-2; V: TRBV30; DNA: TGTGCCTGGTCATCGACAGGGGGCGCCTTTGGCTACACCTTC; CDR3: CAWSSTGGAFGYTF
D: .; size: .; J: TRBJ2-1; V: TRBV5-4; DNA: TGTGCCAGCAGCCTCGGGGGGCCTCGGGGCAATGAGCAGTTCTTC; CDR3: CASSLGGPRGNEQFF
D: .; size: .; J: TRBJ2-5; V: TRBV7-8; DNA: TGTGCCAGCAGTCGTGATCGTGGGCGAGAGACCCAGTACTTC; CDR3: CASSRDRGRETQYF
D: .; size: .; J: TRBJ1-5; V: TRBV5-1; DNA: TGCGCCAGCAGGTACCCCGTGGGAGCCCCGAATCAGCCCCAGCATTTT; CDR3: CASRYPVGAPNQPQHF
D: .; size: .; J: TRBJ1-5; V: TRBV28; DNA: TGTGCCAGCAGTTTCCCCGGGGGTAGCAATCAGCCCCAGCATTTT; CDR3: CASSFPGGSNQPQHF
D: .; size: few; J: TRBJ2-5; V: TRBV15; DNA: TGTGCCACCTGTTCCGGGGGTTTTCAAGAGACCCAGTACTTC; CDR3: CATCSGGFQETQYF
D: TRBD1; size: once; J: TRBJ1-1; V: TRBV6-6; DNA: TGTGCCCACAGACAGGGGGAAGTGGGTGAAGCTTTCTTT; CDR3: CAHRQGEVGEAFF
D: .; size: .; J: TRBJ1-1; V: TRBV5-1; DNA: TGCGCCAGCAGCTTGGGGCACAACTATGAAGCTTTCTTT; CDR3: CASSLGHNYEAFF
D: .; size: .; J: TRBJ2-1; V: TRBV9; DNA: TGTGCCAGCAGGAGGGATCCGGACAATGAGCAGTTCTTC; CDR3: CASRRDPDNEQFF
D: .; size: .; J: TRBJ1-2; V: TRBV6-1; DNA: TGTGCCAGCAGTGAATTCGGGTCGGACTATGGCTACACCTTC; CDR3: CASSEFGSDYGYTF
D: TRBD2; size: .; J: TRBJ2-3; V: TRBV20-1; DNA: TGCAGTGCTAGTACCCTAGCGGGAGGGTCAGATACGCAGTATTTT; CDR3: CSASTLAGGSDTQYF
D: TRBD2; size: once; J: TRBJ2-3; V: TRBV7-9; DNA: TGTGCCAGCAGCTTTCGGGGGGGGCTGGACACAGATACGCAGTATTTT; CDR3: CASSFRGGLDTDTQYF
D: .; size: few; J: TRBJ2-5; V: TRBV2; DNA: TGTGCCAGCAGCACATACAACCAAGAGACCCAGTACTTC; CDR3: CASSTYNQETQYF
D: TRBD1; size: .; J: TRBJ1-2; V: TRBV7-9; DNA: TGTGCCAGCAGCTCTCCGGGACAGGGTTACTATGGCTACACCTTC; CDR3: CASSSPGQGYYGYTF